This T cell receptor beta chain was retrieved from a study of patients and donors after allogeneic stem cell transplantation. TCRdb re-derived calls from the RT-PCR reads in MiXCR, one entry per CDR3 protein. Here the sample spans tens of thousands of distinct CDR3 sequences, approximately 6.3% being singletons. By frequency in the sample, this clonotype is medium-sized. The germline CDR1 and CDR2 sequences are LGHDT and YNNKEL (reference sequence). The length of the CDR3 is 13 residues. V lost 1 base to trimming and J lost 4 bases, with 7 bases between them. Specimen: blood, either unsorted or a sorted T cell fraction (not recorded which). This sequence was found in a human donor who was either an allogeneic HSCT recipient or a stem cell or donor lymphocyte infusion donor (not recorded which). It is not recorded whose cells these are; they may come from a transplant donor. The V call is TRBV3-1, the J call TRBJ1-1; D gene uncertain. The CDR3 is CASSQVAGTEAFF. CDR3 bases: TGTGCCAGCAGCCAAGTAGCAGGCACTGAAGCTTTCTTT. The entire variable domain, with the rest obtained from reference TRBV3-1 and TRBJ1-1, is as follows: DTAVSQTPKYLVTQMGNDKSIKCEQNLGHDTMYWYKQDSKKFLKIMFSYNNKELIINETVPNRFSPKSPDKAHLNLHINSLELGDSAVYFCASSQVAGTEAFFGQGTRLTVV.